This record concerns one T cell receptor beta chain sequence. The V and J ends lost 0 bases and 4 bases, in that order; junction bases with no gene match: 7. This CDR3 has 17 amino acids. CDR1 is ENHRY and CDR2 is SYGVKD in the germline V gene. The data were taken from a study of patients and donors after allogeneic stem cell transplantation. MiXCR, run by TCRdb on the RT-PCR reads, gives a single entry per CDR3 protein. The sample carries approximately 210,000 distinct CDR3 sequences, roughly two fifths recorded once. The chain carries TRBV10-3 and TRBJ2-1; 9 bases align to TRBD2. Input material: blood, either unsorted or a sorted T cell fraction (not recorded which). This TCR derives from a human donor who was either an allogeneic HSCT recipient or a stem cell or donor lymphocyte infusion donor (not recorded which). It is not recorded whose cells these are; they may come from a transplant donor. CDR3 sequence reads: CAISESRLAAYYNEQFF. The DNA for the CDR3 is TGTGCCATCAGTGAGTCCCGACTAGCGGCTTATTACAATGAGCAGTTCTTC.